This T cell receptor beta chain came from a study of memory CD4+ T cells and cytomegalovirus serostatus (dated by TCRdb to about 2019). Regarding the complete study: The roughly 35 healthy Belgian adults in the cohort included 9 who were CMV seropositive and roughly 25 who were CMV seronegative. To replicate a published TCR-based CMV serostatus classifier, the researchers sequenced the CD4+ memory TCRbeta repertoires of a Belgian cohort whose cytomegalovirus serostatus was known. The full study reports these points: For predicting CMV serostatus, the median bootstrapped AUC was about 0.94 using the original framework and approximately 0.9 using a US-trained random forest. Among the 150 to 200 previously reported CMV-associated TCRbeta sequences, approximately 67 showed up in the CD4+ memory repertoires, with each one found in between one and five individuals. Results were interpreted as suggesting that the CMV-associated TCR signature is largely present in the CD4+ memory repertoire. Only CD4+CD45RO+ memory cells were sequenced, in contrast to the original study, which included naive and memory CD4+ and CD8+ populations. On the Belgian cohort, the classifier based on the original framework reached a median bootstrapped AUC of approximately 0.94, with a 95% CI of 0.76-1.00.

Turning to this clone: Its antigen is still unknown. No base qualities exist here, and no much larger clone lies one base off it.

Single viable CD3+CD4+CD8-CD45RO+ cells were sorted as memory CD4+ T cells on a FACSAria II. CMV serostatus was assessed using a Roche Elecsys assay, by which serum IgG against CMV pp150, pp28, p38 and p52 was detected. After the samples were thawed, total CD4+ T cells were enriched through positive selection using CD4 magnetic microbeads. Samples originated from another study that specifically interrogated the CD4+ T cell memory repertoire. Following standard operating procedures, peripheral blood mononuclear cells were isolated and cryopreserved, while serum was kept at -80 degrees C. The staining relied on CD3-PerCP (BW264/56), CD4-APC (RPA-T4), CD45RO-PE (UCHT1) and CD8-Pacific Orange (3B5) antibodies, and Sytox blue was used to exclude non-viable cells. After removal of 5 bases from V and 9 bases from J, the junction retains 10 bases not matched to a gene. CDR3 length: 14 amino acids, cysteine to phenylalanine. Only the CDR3 region is kept as DNA, spanning 42 bases read in frame from base 1. The germline V gene yields SGHRS for CDR1 and YFSETQ for CDR2.

Genomic DNA was extracted from sorted cells with the Quick-DNA Microprep Kit. TCRbeta DNA was amplified with the immunoSEQ hsTCRbeta kit following the manufacturer's protocol. An Illumina MiSeq instrument was used to sequence the TCRbeta libraries. The published analysis was carried out like this. Following removal of out-of-frame sequences, more than 2,000,000 distinct TCRbeta sequences were retained, with an average of about 61,000 per individual. Each individual was scored by the count of about 150 previously reported CMV-associated TCRbeta sequences and the total productive distinct TCRbeta count. A beta-binomial model was reimplemented in Python, and random forests from scikit-learn, run with default parameters, were trained on data from the US cohort. Classifier performance on the Belgian cohort was summarized as median AUC with percentile confidence intervals over 10,000 bootstrap iterations. Imported from immuneACCESS, the table was reduced by TCRdb to in-frame sequences with V and J called. These copies leave out some clones; in studies compared against another copy, an unresolved V gene accounts for under half, and the cause of the remainder is not known. The V and J calls and clone size come from that table; D and trimming were worked out from the DNA. Recorded for this sample are about 58,000 clones; 82% of them occurred a single time. The ten largest account for roughly 0.5% of the sample.

This TCR came from an adult in good health and CMV-seronegative. Some clones in this sample may be carry-over from other donors' samples. Sequenced sample: memory CD4+ T cells from blood. Recombination linked TRBV5-1 to TRBJ2-1; TRBD1 matches 8 bases in the middle. The DNA sequence follows: TGCGCCAGCAGTTTGACAGGGGACGGCGGTGAGCAGTTCTTC. Translated, this is CASSLTGDGGEQFF.